Sequencing of this TCR beta chain was carried out in a study of cytomegalovirus exposure and HLA in healthy donors. Regarding the study as a whole: Among the most significant clusters, several appeared linked to common viral pathogens in a later analysis. Donors belonging to an Asian-associated ancestry cluster reportedly showed fewer N-insertions in productive TCRs than the roughly 700-donor mean, according to what a later analysis found. Evidence from a later analysis indicated that most CMV-associated TCR beta chains looked HLA-restricted.

The germline CDR1 and CDR2 sequences are SGHNT and YYREEE (reference sequence). The CDR3 has 15 amino acids. V was shortened by 0 bases and J by 5 bases, with 14 bases between the two germline ends. It was with 60 Vbeta and 13 Jbeta primers that the PCR ran. Here immunoSEQ multiplex PCR was the method, and the copy in TCRdb shows in-frame clones only, minus some. There are over 150,000 clones in the sample; more than 75% occur only once, and around 2.6% lies in the top ten. Details on this clone: The antigen is undetermined.

This TCR was sampled from a man aged 30 to 39 in good health and CMV-seropositive. The V and J genes are TRBV5-4 and TRBJ2-5; a possible D gene is TRBD2 (5 bases). The specimen was PBMCs. CDR3 in DNA: TGTGCCAGCAGCTTGGCCTCGGACGGGGTCGAGACCCAGTACTTC. Translated, it gives CASSLASDGVETQYF.